These T cell receptor beta chains were read from a single sample in a study of metastatic and nonmetastatic thyroid tumors. MiXCR was used by TCRdb to re-call the PCR reads. The table has approximately 6,400 clones, roughly 15% seen once. Material: tumor tissue. Source of these receptors: a male donor with papillary thyroid cancer or a benign thyroid nodule (not recorded which). Some clones in this sample may be carry-over from other donors' samples. Both conserved end residues are part of each CDR3. D genes are given only for firm matches. Rows may omit the clone size; those that give it use once, few, many or a size class.

V gene	J gene	CDR3 length	clone size	D gene	CDR3 protein
TRBV20-1	TRBJ2-4	15	many	NA	CSATPGALAKNIQYF
TRBV28	TRBJ2-1	17	many	NA	CASNPSILRSSYNEQFF
TRBV20-1	TRBJ2-7	12	large	NA	CSARVGTYEQYF
TRBV12-3/TRBV12-4	TRBJ2-5	16	medium-sized	TRBD1	CASSRGDRGLGETQYF
TRBV5-1	TRBJ1-4	15	medium-sized	NA	CASSLEGLNNEKLFF
TRBV7-9	TRBJ2-3	15	medium-sized	TRBD2	CASRRTSGSVDTQYF
TRBV10-2	TRBJ2-3	13	medium-sized	NA	CASSSSGTDTQYF
TRBV28	TRBJ2-7	12	medium-sized	TRBD1	CASLTGTYEQYF
TRBV2	TRBJ1-5	14	medium-sized	NA	CASRDNYSNQPQHF
TRBV4-1	TRBJ2-7	14	many	TRBD1	CASSQDWDSYEQYF
TRBV9	TRBJ1-3	16	many	NA	CASSVGTNPSGNTIYF
TRBV5-5	TRBJ2-7	14	many	NA	CASSLDYGSYEQYF
TRBV20-1	TRBJ2-1	14	medium-sized	TRBD2	CSARLAGRPAEQFF
TRBV28	TRBJ2-1	15	medium-sized	TRBD2	CASSLVRGGRSEQFF
TRBV7-9	TRBJ1-5	12	medium-sized	NA	CASSTQGQPQHF
TRBV28	TRBJ1-5	14	medium-sized	TRBD1	CASKTTGVNQPQHF
TRBV27	TRBJ2-1	17	NA	TRBD2	CASSLRLAGGRGDEQFF
TRBV11-3	TRBJ2-2	15	NA	TRBD1	CASNSGTANTGELFF
TRBV5-6	TRBJ2-5	13	many	NA	CASSSTPDETQYF
TRBV29-1	TRBJ2-5	14	many	NA	CSVVPFGTEGTQYF
TRBV20-1	TRBJ2-2	14	medium-sized	TRBD1	CSAEGQGFTGELFF
TRBV9	TRBJ2-1	17	many	NA	CASSVFLSTGKNNEQFF
TRBV7-2	TRBJ2-1	16	medium-sized	NA	CASRALGGHTYNEQFF
TRBV6-1	TRBJ2-1	18	medium-sized	TRBD2	CASSKGGLAGGRGDEQFF
TRBV5-4	TRBJ1-3	14	many	TRBD1	CASSFGQGGNTIYF
TRBV28	TRBJ2-1	14	few	NA	CASSLSVQYNEQFF
TRBV18	TRBJ2-7	15	many	NA	CASSRGSREIYEQYF
TRBV18	TRBJ2-3	15	many	TRBD1	CASSPTGVRTDTQYF
TRBV6-1	TRBJ2-1	14	large	NA	CASSFPPIGYEQFF
TRBV5-4	TRBJ2-5	16	many	TRBD2	CASSWGRREGPETQYF
TRBV7-9	TRBJ1-1	14	many	NA	CASSLVRKNTEAFF
TRBV6-1	TRBJ1-4	14	medium-sized	NA	CASRTVGTNEKLFF
TRBV6-5	TRBJ2-1	14	few	NA	CASSYSGPQEEQFF
TRBV19	TRBJ2-3	14	NA	NA	CASSIVGVTDTQYF
TRBV20-1	TRBJ2-7	16	medium-sized	TRBD2	CSATGGYLGLSWEQYF
TRBV6-2/TRBV6-3	TRBJ2-5	17	NA	TRBD2	CASSYLRTSGEQETQYF
TRBV7-2	TRBJ2-1	15	medium-sized	NA	CASKGGGILYNEQFF
TRBV28	TRBJ2-7	16	few	NA	CASNLSSDFVAYEQYF
TRBV20-1	TRBJ2-7	14	large	NA	CSARVGGISYEQYF